Shown below are 10 T cell receptor beta chains from a single sample sequenced in a study of T cells in Graves' hyperthyroidism and ophthalmopathy. Amplification targeted TCR beta CDR3 regions from RNA transcripts. HTBI primers were used for first-round RT-PCR of the TCR CDR3. TCRdb itself ran the multiplex PCR reads through MiXCR, one entry per CDR3 protein. The sample lists hundreds of thousands of distinct CDR3 sequences, roughly 17% occurring once. Sequencing was done on a sample of blood. The source of these receptors is a woman aged 18-29 years with Graves' hyperthyroidism.

This clonotype was recorded a few times. This rearrangement joins TRBV7-3 to TRBJ1-3; possible D gene TRBD1, 6 bases. This CDR3 is built from 14 residues. The V gene lost 0 bases and the J gene lost 6 bases, with 9 bases spanning the gap. CDR1 is SGHTA and CDR2 is FQGTGA in the germline V gene. The DNA for the CDR3 is TGTGCCAGCAGCTTAACTGGGGGCGAAAACACCATATATTTT. Encoded protein: CASSLTGGENTIYF.

The sample holds a few counts of this clonotype. CDR3 DNA sequence: TGTGCCAGTAGTATTGAAGGGGCTAGCGGGGGTGCAGATACGCAGTATTTT. It codes for CASSIEGASGGADTQYF. The J gene is TRBJ2-3, the V gene TRBV19; TRBD2 aligns across 10 bases. Trimming removed 3 bases from V and 4 bases from J; junction bases left unmatched: 10. Germline V lookup: CDR1 LNHDA, CDR2 SQIVND (reference sequence). This CDR3 spans 17 amino acids.

This clonotype was found many times. The rearrangement joins TRBV30 to TRBJ1-1; 7 bases agree with TRBD1. In germline, CDR1 is GTSNPN, CDR2 SVGIG (reference sequence). The CDR3 sequence is 12 residues long. J gave up 9 bases and V 0 bases, and 4 bases lay outside the gene matches. In DNA form, the CDR3 reads TGTGCCTGGAGTGTTGGACAGGCAAAAGCTTTCTTT. This codes for CAWSVGQAKAFF.

The chain's CDR3 is CASSARTWDTQYF. As DNA, the CDR3 is TGTGCCAGCAGTGCCAGGACATGGGATACGCAGTATTTT. The genes are TRBV6-2 or TRBV6-3 and TRBJ2-3; D perhaps matches TRBD1 (5 bases). Germline CDR1 MNHEY, CDR2 SVGEGT. Trimming removed 5 bases from V and 6 bases from J, with 12 bases in between. This CDR3 region has 13 residues.

V usage is TRBV7-9 and J usage is TRBJ2-5; 10 nucleotides agree with TRBD1. In germline, CDR1 is SEHNR, CDR2 FQNEAQ (reference sequence). V gave up 1 base and J gave up 1 base; unmatched junction bases: 6. The CDR3 has 17 amino acids. Here the CDR3 DNA reads TGTGCCAGCAGCTTAGAGGGACAGGGGTTGAGCCAAGAGACCCAGTACTTC. Translating gives CASSLEGQGLSQETQYF.

This clonotype was observed a few times. V and J are TRBV7-8 and TRBJ2-5, with 12 bases identical to TRBD2. V lost 2 bases, J lost 1 base, and 2 bases stayed unmatched. Germline values: CDR1 SGHVS, CDR2 FQNEAQ. This CDR3 comprises 16 residues. The CDR3 coding sequence is TGTGCCAGCAGCTTACCTAGCGGGGGGGGCCAAGAGACCCAGTACTTC. Its protein is CASSLPSGGGQETQYF.

This clonotype came up many times. The rearrangement links TRBV6-1 to TRBJ2-3, with a possible D match to TRBD2 (6 bases). Looked up from germline, CDR1 is MNHNS and CDR2 is SASEGT. CDR3 length equals 14 residues. V was cut by 8 bases and J by 2 bases, with 14 bases left in between. The CDR3 loop reads CASVPGRDTDTQYF. Written as DNA, the CDR3 is TGTGCCAGCGTCCCGGGGCGGGACACAGATACGCAGTATTTT.

This clonotype was picked up a small number of times. This chain uses TRBV12-5 with TRBJ2-3; unclear D gene. The CDR3 covers 18 residues. CDR1 LGHNT and CDR2 FRNRAP come from the germline V gene. Deletions cut 0 bases from V and 2 bases from J, with 18 bases between. The CDR3 bases are TGTGCTAGTGGTTTGGTTGAATTTGCTATGGCTCCCACAGATACGCAGTATTTT. Translation gives CASGLVEFAMAPTDTQYF.

This chain joins TRBV27 and TRBJ2-1, with 10 bases fitting TRBD2. With 2 bases clipped from V and 6 bases from J, the junction kept 4 bases outside the gene matches. The CDR3 spans 15 residues. Germline lookup yields CDR1 MNHEY and CDR2 SMNVEV (reference sequence). In DNA form, the CDR3 reads TGTGCCAGCAGTTTAGCTAGCGGGAGTGTCAATGAGCAGTTCTTC. Translation: CASSLASGSVNEQFF.

This clonotype came up a few times. V and J are TRBV7-2 and TRBJ1-2, with D perhaps matching TRBD1 (5 bases). Germline lookup yields CDR1 SGHTA and CDR2 FQGNSA. The CDR3 has 14 amino acids. Trimming took 5 bases from V and 6 from J, leaving 16 bases between them. As DNA, the CDR3 is TGTGCCAGCAGCCCGTCCCTCAGGGACCATGGCTACACCTTC. This sequence encodes CASSPSLRDHGYTF.